This entry lists 3 T cell receptor beta chains sequenced from one sample in a study of cytomegalovirus exposure and HLA in healthy donors. Using immunoSEQ multiplex PCR, the repertoire was profiled, and TCRdb retains in-frame clones only, with some absent. The sample lists 150,000 to 250,000 clones, roughly 81% occurring once. Sequencing input: PBMCs. These receptors were obtained from a woman aged 25 to 45 in good health and CMV-seronegative.

There are many counts of this clone. This chain uses TRBV7-9 with TRBJ2-5; a weak D match, TRBD2 (6 bases). V lost 6 bases and J lost 2, with 10 bases in between. The germline CDR1 and CDR2 sequences are SEHNR and FQNEAQ (reference sequence). This CDR3 has 13 residues. Written as DNA, the CDR3 is TGTGCCAGCAGGGGACTGTCGCAAGAGACCCAGTACTTC. This gives the protein CASRGLSQETQYF.

The V gene is TRBV5-6, the J gene TRBJ1-2; 7 nucleotides agree with TRBD1. This CDR3 region has 13 residues. Unmatched junction bases numbered 5, after V lost 2 bases and J lost 7 bases. CDR1 is SGHDT, CDR2 YYEEEE, per germline. The CDR3 DNA reads as TGTGCCAGCAGCTTCGAACAGGGGCTTGGCTACACCTTC. Its translation: CASSFEQGLGYTF.

This clone was detected a few times. The rearrangement joins TRBV2 to TRBJ1-5; D gene uncertain. Per the germline V gene, CDR1 is SNHLY and CDR2 is FYNNEI. V shed 2 bases and J shed 5 bases, with 4 bases lying between them. The CDR3 has 12 amino acids. CDR3 DNA sequence: TGTGCCAGCAGTGAAAACTATCAGCCCCAGCATTTT. The encoded protein is CASSENYQPQHF.